This T cell receptor delta chain was profiled in a study of γδ T cells in repeated Plasmodium falciparum infection. TCRdb made new clone calls on the multiplex PCR reads using CATT. The sample holds some 100,000 delta-chain clones; approximately 1.4% are singletons and the top ten take over 8%. This clone has only a few counts. This DNA's translation and the protein TCRdb lists, from a much larger clone, do not match at residue 23, likely due to a read error; the protein shown is translated from the DNA. The TCR comes from a pool of human donors (malaria-infected and uninfected, not separated). The sequenced sample was gamma-delta T cells from blood.

This CDR3 is CALGEGTLIPLPLPPSSALTAQHFF. The CDR3 DNA reads TGTGCTCTTGGGGAAGGAACCCTAATCCCTCTCCCGCTTCCTCCTTCCTCTGCTTTGACAGCACAACACTTCTTT. No call exists for the J gene, whereas the V gene is TRDV1; TRDD3 reflects the table's D call only, with no check against the DNA. This CDR3 contains 25 residues. CDR1 is TSWWSYY, CDR2 QGS, per germline.